Below, 23 T cell receptor beta chains from the same sample are listed, as sequenced in a study of cytomegalovirus exposure and HLA in healthy donors. Vbeta (60) and Jbeta (13) primers were used in the PCR. The method was immunoSEQ multiplex PCR; TCRdb's version includes in-frame clones alone and lacks a portion of them. The table shows almost 200,000 clones, with 75% to 85% occurring only once. Material: PBMCs. These receptor sequences come from a male donor in good health and CMV-seropositive.

The rearrangement joins TRBV18 to TRBJ1-1, with a possible D match to TRBD1 (5 bases). The germline gives CDR1 KGHSH, CDR2 LQKENI. V lost 7 bases to trimming and J lost 1 base, with 16 bases between them. The CDR3 covers 15 residues. CDR3 region: CASYARWGENTEAFF. CDR3 sequence (DNA): TGTGCCAGCTATGCCAGGTGGGGGGAGAACACTGAAGCTTTCTTT.

This rearrangement joins TRBV5-4 to TRBJ1-4; 8 bases are shared with TRBD1. The germline CDR1 and CDR2 sequences are SGHNT and YYREEE (reference sequence). After removal of 0 bases from V and 8 bases from J, the junction contained 3 bases not matched to a gene. This CDR3 is 14 amino acids long. Here the CDR3 DNA reads TGTGCCAGCAGCTTGGCAGGGGGCAGGGAAAAACTGTTTTTT. As protein: CASSLAGGREKLFF. Together with reference TRBV5-4 and TRBJ1-4, the CDR3 gives the full variable domain: ETGVTQSPTHLIKTRGQQVTLRCSSQSGHNTVSWYQQALGQGPQFIFQYYREEENGRGNFPPRFSGLQFPNYSSELNVNALELDDSALYLCASSLAGGREKLFFGSGTQLSVL.

The CDR3: CASSQEWIRYQDEQYF. The CDR3 nucleotides are TGTGCCAGCAGCCAAGAGTGGATCCGGTATCAGGACGAGCAGTACTTC. V gene TRBV14 combines with J gene TRBJ2-7; no clear D gene. V was shortened by 0 bases and J by 5 bases, with 17 bases between the two germline ends. This CDR3 is built from 16 residues. Germline values: CDR1 SGHDN, CDR2 FVKESK. Filled out from reference TRBV14 and TRBJ2-7, the complete variable domain reads EAGVTQFPSHSVIEKGQTVTLRCDPISGHDNLYWYRRVMGKEIKFLLHFVKESKQDESGMPNNRFLAERTGGTYSTLKVQPAELEDSGVYFCASSQEWIRYQDEQYFGPGTRLTVT.

The J gene is TRBJ2-7, the V gene TRBV5-8, with a possible D match to TRBD1 (6 bases). The germline V gene has CDR1 SGHTS and CDR2 YDEGEE. V was shortened by 2 bases and J by 4 bases, with 13 bases between the two germline ends. The CDR3 totals 14 residues. This CDR3 is CASSLTGSAYEQYF. As DNA, the CDR3 is TGTGCCAGCAGCTTAACAGGGTCAGCGTACGAGCAGTACTTC.

The chain has TRBV5-1 and TRBJ2-7; the D gene is possibly TRBD1 (5 bases). The CDR3 has 11 residues. The ends were cut back, 4 bases at V and 5 bases at J, with 7 bases in the middle. The germline CDR1 and CDR2 sequences are SGHRS and YFSETQ. This CDR3 is CASSPGNEQYF. For the CDR3, the DNA is TGCGCCAGCAGCCCAGGGAACGAGCAGTACTTC.

The genes are TRBV7-2 and TRBJ2-7; possibly TRBD2 for D (6 bases). Looked up from germline, CDR1 is SGHTA and CDR2 is FQGNSA. The V and J ends lost 5 bases and 3 bases respectively, with 14 bases between them. This CDR3 has 14 residues. This chain's CDR3 is CASSRPGEDYEQYF. The DNA for the CDR3 is TGTGCCAGCAGCCGGCCGGGAGAGGACTACGAGCAGTACTTC.

The chain employs TRBV9 and TRBJ2-5; TRBD2 agrees at 9 bases. The germline CDR1 and CDR2 sequences are SGDLS and YYNGEE. The CDR3 has 15 amino acids. Trimming took 4 bases from V and 5 from J; bases not matched to a gene: 9. DNA for the CDR3: TGTGCCAGCAGCCCCAGACTAGCGGAGGGGGAGACCCAGTACTTC. Its translation is CASSPRLAEGETQYF.

This chain links TRBV4-2 with TRBJ1-3; D may be TRBD1 (5 bases). CDR1 LGHNA and CDR2 YNFKEQ come from the germline V gene. V lost 3 bases to trimming and J lost 0 bases, with 9 bases between them. This CDR3 spans 15 amino acids. The CDR3 is CASSQGLGSGNTIYF. The CDR3 coding sequence is TGTGCCAGCAGCCAGGGACTGGGCTCTGGAAACACCATATATTTT.

The chain is built from TRBV7-9 and TRBJ1-2; D might be TRBD1 (6 bases). The V end was cut by 3 bases, the J end by 9 bases, with 14 bases between. This CDR3 comprises 13 residues. Germline values: CDR1 SEHNR, CDR2 FQNEAQ (reference sequence). The CDR3 loop is CASSLRTVRSYTF. The CDR3 bases are TGTGCCAGCAGCTTGCGGACAGTAAGGAGCTACACCTTC.

The chain joins TRBV19 to TRBJ1-4, with D hard to call. The V end lost 11 bases, the J end lost 7 bases, and 14 bases lay between the germline ends. Germline values: CDR1 LNHDA, CDR2 SQIVND (reference sequence). The CDR3 consists of 12 residues. CDR3 residues: CAAGGRVEKLFF. The DNA for the CDR3 is TGTGCCGCTGGAGGGCGTGTTGAAAAACTGTTTTTT.

On this clone: This same CDR3 is encoded by further DNA sequences in the sample. This rearrangement joins TRBV5-4 to TRBJ2-4; D is unclear. Germline-derived CDR1 and CDR2 are SGHNT and YYREEE (reference sequence). With 0 bases removed from V and 0 bases from J, the gap between germline ends came to 4 bases. The CDR3 extends over 14 amino acids. Here the CDR3 DNA reads TGTGCCAGCAGCTTGGGGCAAGCCAAAAACATTCAGTACTTC. Its translation is CASSLGQAKNIQYF.

The CDR3 region is CASSSPAGQGELNYGYTF. The CDR3 bases are TGCGCCAGCAGCTCCCCGGCGGGGCAGGGAGAGCTTAACTATGGCTACACCTTC. This chain uses TRBV5-1 with TRBJ1-2; TRBD1 might be the D (5 bases). The V and J ends lost 3 bases and 1 base respectively, with 22 bases between them. This CDR3 is 18 amino acids long. CDR1 SGHRS and CDR2 YFSETQ come from the germline V gene.

The genes are TRBV7-6 and TRBJ1-6; 9 bases agree with TRBD1. The V segment lost 4 bases and the J segment 10 bases; nucleotides outside the gene matches: 5. The CDR3 contains 14 residues. Per the germline V gene, CDR1 is SGHVS and CDR2 is FNYEAQ. Here the CDR3 reads CASSSGQGGSPLHF. The CDR3 DNA follows: TGTGCCAGCAGCTCGGGACAGGGAGGATCACCCCTCCACTTT. The whole variable domain, remainder taken from reference TRBV7-6 and TRBJ1-6, is GAGVSQSPRYKVTKRGQDVALRCDPISGHVSLYWYRQALGQGPEFLTYFNYEAQQDKSGLPNDRFSAERPEGSISTLTIQRTEQRDSAMYRCASSSGQGGSPLHFGNGTRLTVT.

CDR3 sequence reads: CASRRADTQYF. Here the CDR3 DNA reads TGTGCCAGCAGACGGGCAGATACGCAGTATTTT. The rearrangement joins TRBV6-1 to TRBJ2-3; the D is unclear. V was cut by 6 bases and J by 4 bases, with 5 bases left in between. The CDR3 runs 11 residues. From germline, CDR1 is MNHNS and CDR2 SASEGT.

The V and J genes are TRBV25-1 and TRBJ1-1; D is perhaps TRBD1 (5 bases). The CDR3 spans 12 residues. Germline values: CDR1 MGHDK, CDR2 SYGVNS. Trimming took off 6 bases at V and 3 bases at J, with 8 bases between the two ends. The CDR3 loop reads CASRAGHTEAFF. In DNA, the CDR3 is TGTGCCAGCAGGGCGGGGCACACTGAAGCTTTCTTT.

The chain combines TRBV30 with TRBJ1-2; D not certain. This CDR3 has 13 residues. Germline V gene sequence: CDR1 GTSNPN, CDR2 SVGIG (reference sequence). V gave up 2 bases and J gave up 5 bases, with 12 bases separating them. The CDR3 coding sequence is TGTGCCTGGAGTCTCGTGATAACTTATGGCTACACCTTC. Encoded protein: CAWSLVITYGYTF.

The chain joins TRBV5-1 to TRBJ2-3; D might be TRBD1 (6 bases). Deletions cut 1 base from V and 0 bases from J, with 9 bases between. Germline-derived CDR1 and CDR2 are SGHRS and YFSETQ. The CDR3 is 15 residues long. The CDR3 coding sequence is TGCGCCAGCAGCTTGCAAGGGGGAAGCACAGATACGCAGTATTTT. This gives the protein CASSLQGGSTDTQYF. Filled out from reference TRBV5-1 and TRBJ2-3, the complete variable domain reads KAGVTQTPRYLIKTRGQQVTLSCSPISGHRSVSWYQQTPGQGLQFLFEYFSETQRNKGNFPGRFSGRQFSNSRSEMNVSTLELGDSALYLCASSLQGGSTDTQYFGPGTRLTVL.

The V and J genes are TRBV10-2 and TRBJ1-1, with D unclear. This CDR3 spans 12 amino acids. V dropped 1 base and J dropped 6 bases, with 6 bases sitting between them. The V gene's germline CDR1 is WSHSY and CDR2 SAAADI. DNA for the CDR3: TGCGCCAGCAGTGAGTTTACGGCTGAAGCTTTCTTT. The encoded protein is CASSEFTAEAFF.

In its sample, this clone was seen once. The chain recombines TRBV7-6 with TRBJ2-5; 10 bases are a match to TRBD1. Germline V gives CDR1 SGHVS, CDR2 FNYEAQ. The J segment lost 0 bases and the V segment lost 3 bases, leaving 4 bases of the junction unmatched. This CDR3 spans 16 amino acids. CDR3 sequence reads: CASSLEGQGYQETQYF. The CDR3 DNA is TGTGCCAGCAGCTTGGAGGGACAGGGGTACCAAGAGACCCAGTACTTC.

This sequence joins TRBV6-4 and TRBJ2-1; maybe TRBD2 (7 bases). Trimming left V 0 bases short and J 5 bases short, with 14 bases between. Germline V CDR1 and CDR2: MRHNA, SNTAGT. CDR3 size: 16 residues. The CDR3 region is CASSDSSRGAHNEQFF. The CDR3 nucleotides read TGTGCCAGCAGTGACTCGTCCCGGGGGGCCCACAATGAGCAGTTCTTC.

The chain is built from TRBV2 and TRBJ2-1, with D possibly being TRBD1 (6 bases). This CDR3 contains 14 residues. CDR1 is SNHLY, CDR2 FYNNEI, per germline. Trimming took off 3 bases at V and 7 bases at J, with 13 bases between the two ends. CDR3 residues: CASSESGQRNEQFF. CDR3 DNA: TGTGCCAGCAGTGAGAGTGGACAGAGGAATGAGCAGTTCTTC.

The chain has TRBV6-5 and TRBJ2-7; 9 nucleotides agree with TRBD1. The length of the CDR3 is 15 residues. Germline V gives CDR1 MNHEY, CDR2 SVGAGI. V lost 5 bases, J lost 2 bases, and 7 bases stayed unmatched. CDR3 in amino acids: CASSRLGQGAYEQYF. Written as DNA, the CDR3 is TGTGCCAGCAGTCGCTTGGGACAGGGTGCCTACGAGCAGTACTTC.

The chain joins TRBV19 to TRBJ1-2, with 12 bases aligning to TRBD1. This CDR3 is 14 amino acids long. V shed 6 bases and J 10 bases; nucleotides not matched to a gene: 9. Germline loops: CDR1 LNHDA, CDR2 SQIVND (reference sequence). In nucleotides, the CDR3 is TGTGCCAGTAGCCGTCCCGGGACAGGGGGCTCCTACACCTTC. Translation: CASSRPGTGGSYTF. Supplemented by reference TRBV19 and TRBJ1-2, the full variable domain reads DGGITQSPKYLFRKEGQNVTLSCEQNLNHDAMYWYRQDPGQGLRLIYYSQIVNDFQKGDIAEGYSVSREKKESFPLTVTSAQKNPTAFYLCASSRPGTGGSYTFGSGTRLTVV.